This T cell receptor (beta chain) was retrieved from a study of neurological immune-mediated disorders. The sample holds many counts of this clonotype. TCRdb reprocessed the 5' RACE reads with MiXCR, giving one entry per CDR3 protein. Of some 25,000 distinct CDR3 sequences detected, over 5.5% appear once; the ten largest clones hold about 4.5%. This CDR3 spans 13 amino acids. Germline values: CDR1 DFQATT, CDR2 SNEGSKA (reference sequence). Trimming stripped 4 bases from V and 7 bases from J, with 14 bases between. The sequence was obtained from a woman aged 40-49 years in good health. This chain uses TRBV20-1 with TRBJ2-1; D not resolved. The sequencing sample was made of PBMCs. The CDR3 sequence: CSAKGGLPNEQFF. The CDR3 region has the DNA TGCAGTGCTAAGGGCGGCTTACCAAATGAGCAGTTCTTC.